This T cell receptor (beta chain) was sequenced in a study of blood T cell repertoires in COVID-19. Seattle cases were enrolled at active infection and followed longitudinally. Original handling: Estimated nucleated cell counts came from reference gene primer amplification. Here immunoSEQ multiplex PCR was the method, and the copy in TCRdb shows in-frame clones only, minus some. The V and J calls and clone size come from that table; D and trimming were worked out from the DNA. The sample lists 150,000 or so clones; 70% to 80% were seen once. This clone was detected a few times. What was sequenced was peripheral blood. This receptor was identified in a woman aged 55-69 years with COVID-19, enrolled during active disease.

The CDR3 DNA reads TGTGCCAACCGAGAGCGGAATCAGATCACAGATACGCAGTATTTT. Translated: CANRERNQITDTQYF. The chain has TRBV2 and TRBJ2-3; weak D call: TRBD2 (5 bases). Germline CDR1 and CDR2: SNHLY and FYNNEI. V lost 10 bases and J lost 2, with 19 bases in between. This CDR3 spans 15 amino acids.